This T cell receptor beta chain was identified in a study of blood T cell repertoires in COVID-19. For the study at large: Acute and convalescent COVID-19 specimens originated in the United States, Italy and Spain. PBMCs, B-cell-depleted T cells, or T cells provided the cDNA or gDNA that made up the material.

In the original workflow: For nucleated cells, counts were estimated from reference gene primer amplification. TCRdb's copy holds only in-frame clones and misses some; the assay was immunoSEQ multiplex PCR. The DNA gave D and trimming, while V, J and clone size come from that table. The sample yields 200,000 to 300,000 clones, about 82% seen once. Germline-derived CDR1 and CDR2 are SGHDN and FVKESK. The V segment lost 1 base and the J segment 2 bases; nucleotides outside the gene matches: 2. The length of the CDR3 is 15 residues. This chain uses TRBV14 with TRBJ1-2, with 9 nucleotides matching TRBD1. Input material: peripheral blood. The source is a woman in her sixties with active or convalescent COVID-19. The CDR3 protein is CASSQAGTGNYGYTF. Here the CDR3 DNA reads TGTGCCAGCAGCCAAGCTGGGACAGGGAACTATGGCTACACCTTC.